Following are 5 T cell receptor beta chains from one sample sequenced in a study of T cell clones after liver transplantation. Some clones are missing from TCRdb's copy, which holds only in-frame ones; the method was immunoSEQ multiplex PCR. The repertoire includes roughly 100,000 clones, under 90% of them detected once, and approximately 3% sits in the top ten. The source material was CD4+ T cells from blood, sampled around 48 months after liver transplant. The receptors were sampled from a human patient who received a liver transplant. A share of the T cells may be of graft donor origin.

This clone was counted between two and nine times. The chain links TRBV9 to TRBJ2-3, with a weak D call TRBD2 (5 bases). CDR1 SGDLS and CDR2 YYNGEE come from the germline V gene. The CDR3 sequence is 14 residues long. Trimming took 2 bases from V and 7 from J, leaving 14 bases between them. The CDR3 region is CASSVGVISHTQYF. In DNA form, the CDR3 reads TGTGCCAGCAGCGTCGGGGTAATCAGTCATACGCAGTATTTT.

This clone showed up just once. The chain links TRBV5-1 to TRBJ2-3, with a tentative D call TRBD1 (5 bases). Germline V gene data show CDR1 as SGHRS and CDR2 as YFSETQ. V dropped 2 bases and J dropped 0 bases, with 16 bases sitting between them. The CDR3 runs to 17 residues. Here the CDR3 DNA reads TGCGCCAGCAGCTTAGGGGTCCCAAACCTGAGCACAGATACGCAGTATTTT. This gives the protein CASSLGVPNLSTDTQYF.

On this clone itself: At the DNA level, this CDR3 is encoded by other sequences in the same sample as well. The gene calls are TRBV5-4 and TRBJ1-5; perhaps TRBD1 as D (6 bases). The CDR3 has 14 residues. Per germline, CDR1 SGHNT and CDR2 YYREEE (reference sequence). The germline V and J ends were trimmed by 3 bases and 4 bases, with 11 bases remaining between them. CDR3 DNA: TGTGCCAGCAGCTCGGACCAGGGGAATCAGCCCCAGCATTTT. Translation gives CASSSDQGNQPQHF.

V gene TRBV13 combines with J gene TRBJ1-6; D call uncertain. Germline loops: CDR1 PRHDT, CDR2 FYEKMQ (reference sequence). CDR3 length equals 15 residues. V lost 3 bases and J lost 6, with 12 bases in between. The CDR3 DNA follows: TGTGCCAGCAGCTTGGGTCAGATGCTTAATTCACCCCTCCACTTT. Amino acid sequence: CASSLGQMLNSPLHF.

The chain joins TRBV5-1 to TRBJ1-5; D gene ambiguous. The CDR3 spans 13 residues. Germline V gene lookup returns CDR1 SGHRS and CDR2 YFSETQ. V was shortened by 7 bases and J by 2 bases, with 10 bases between the two germline ends. Written as DNA, the CDR3 is TGCGCCAGCGTGGACTACTGCAATCAGCCCCAGCATTTT. This encodes CASVDYCNQPQHF.